This record covers a single T cell receptor (beta chain). This specimen belongs to a study of blood T cell repertoires in COVID-19. The CDR3 spans 14 residues. V lost 4 bases and J lost 9; bases outside the gene matches: 10. Germline values: CDR1 SGDLS, CDR2 YYNGEE. Per the authors' pipeline: Reference gene primers were amplified, and this amplification served to estimate nucleated cell counts. Measured with immunoSEQ multiplex PCR; TCRdb has only the in-frame clones, and not every one. V, J and clone size are those of that table, while D and trimming were read from the DNA. The data contain approximately 300,000 clones, around 86% of them singletons.

The TCR originated in a man aged 55 to 70 who had recovered from COVID-19. Sequencing was carried out using PBMCs or T cells enriched from blood (not recorded which). The chain is built from TRBV9 and TRBJ1-5; 7 nucleotides agree with TRBD1. The CDR3 coding sequence is TGTGCCAGCAGCCCAGGGACAGTCGGGGGGCCCCAGCATTTT. As protein: CASSPGTVGGPQHF.